Listed below are T cell receptor beta chains from one sample, sequenced in a study of T cells in Graves' hyperthyroidism and ophthalmopathy. TCRdb passed the multiplex PCR reads through MiXCR, listing each CDR3 protein once. The sample shows a few hundred thousand distinct CDR3 sequences, about 15% of them seen only once. Specimen: blood. The receptors shown here come from a woman between 45 and 60 years old with Graves' hyperthyroidism. The conserved cysteine and the conserved F or W are not part of the CDR3 here. The order of the fields is J gene, V gene, CDR3 protein.

TRBJ2-1 | TRBV5-1 | ASSSPPGQSHNEQF
- | TRBV20-1 | SARGGLEGYNEQY
TRBJ2-3 | TRBV12-3/TRBV12-4 | ASSLYGSSTDTQY
TRBJ2-1 | TRBV7-2 | AGSLGLVREQF
TRBJ1-2 | TRBV12-3/TRBV12-4 | ASSRQSHYGYT
TRBJ1-2 | TRBV6-1 | ASRTGTGIRGYT
TRBJ1-2 | TRBV28 | ASSSRLYVLHGYT
TRBJ2-2 | TRBV6-9 | ASSFQGGSGELF
TRBJ1-5 | TRBV20-1 | SARGSLSNQPQH
TRBJ1-6 | TRBV27 | ASSRFMPQDSADSPLH
TRBJ2-1 | TRBV11-2 | ASSQLRTRQGEQF
TRBJ1-2 | TRBV5-1 | ASSPSFGTNYGYT
TRBJ2-6 | TRBV12-3/TRBV12-4 | ASRRQNSGANVLT
TRBJ1-3 | TRBV30 | AGHPRTGNTIY
TRBJ2-5 | TRBV7-2 | ASSRGLVGEGQETQY
TRBJ1-2 | TRBV20-1 | SARDPGTGGSGYT
- | TRBV2 | ASSEVLRDPFQTQF
TRBJ1-2 | TRBV5-5 | ASSLTGGNYGYT
TRBJ1-1 | TRBV29-1 | SVETVKGVTEAF
TRBJ2-5 | TRBV27 | ASRLAGSSETQY
TRBJ2-1 | TRBV6-5 | ASSYRTSRYNEQF
TRBJ1-5 | TRBV12-3/TRBV12-4 | ASSFPTGVQPQH
TRBJ2-2 | TRBV10-1 | ASSEWANTGELF
TRBJ2-5 | TRBV7-2 | ASIGETQY
TRBJ1-5 | TRBV4-2 | ASSQDNGVGQPQH
TRBJ1-5 | TRBV20-1 | SALKRGQGHNQPQH
TRBJ2-7 | TRBV6-2/TRBV6-3 | ASSYSGRAISYEQY
TRBJ2-4 | TRBV3-1 | ASSQVTESKNIQY
TRBJ1-3 | TRBV11-2 | ASSSKTSGNTIY